Described below is a single T cell receptor (beta chain) sequence and its context. Antigen specificity is unknown. These data originate in a study of cytomegalovirus exposure and HLA in healthy donors. Broader study findings: Rarity marked most TCR sequences, yet some public TCRs occurred in many donors. Accounts indicate the classifier identified cytomegalovirus status with strong specificity and sensitivity. One later analysis, an examination of the 120 validation repertoires, found that first-cohort TCR clusters tended to co-occur in them.

Sequencing was performed with immunoSEQ multiplex PCR; in TCRdb, only in-frame clones are kept and a portion is missing. This sample has approximately 180,000 clones; 86% occur once, and the top ten carry roughly 1.6%. Germline V gene lookup returns CDR1 MNHNY and CDR2 SVGAGI (reference sequence). Deletions cut 5 bases from V and 5 bases from J, with 8 bases between. The CDR3 length is 12 residues. Input material: PBMCs. The genes are TRBV6-6 and TRBJ2-3, with D possibly TRBD2 on 5 matching bases. The sequence was obtained from a woman aged 18-29 years in good health and CMV-seronegative. The CDR3: CASSAGVDTQYF. CDR3 DNA sequence: TGTGCCAGCAGTGCCGGGGTAGATACGCAGTATTTT.